The clone carrying this T cell receptor beta chain was observed a single time. The data derive from a study of blood T cells in healthy people across ages. The CDR3 length is 16 residues. CDR1 and CDR2 from the germline V gene are SGHKS and YYEKEE (reference sequence). The trim removed 2 bases at V and 7 bases at J, leaving 12 bases unmatched. Using a J-beta primer mix together with a sample-barcoded 5' primer, a second PCR was run for roughly 7 to 11 cycles. In TCRdb, the 5' RACE reads were re-called with MiXCR into one record per CDR3 protein. This sample has 900,000 to 950,000 distinct CDR3 sequences, with 25% to 30% found just once. A further study also used this sample, focusing on T cells of mothers and their children.

What was sequenced was blood. This rearrangement joins TRBV5-5 to TRBJ2-5; 9 bases are shared with TRBD2. The sequence derives from a woman between 40 and 50 years old in good health. The CDR3 region has the DNA TGTGCCAGCAGCTTCGCGGGGGGGACCCCGGTAGGGACCCAGTACTTC. Amino acid sequence: CASSFAGGTPVGTQYF.